Below are 29 T cell receptor beta chains sequenced from a single sample in a study of blood T cells in healthy people across ages. A second PCR of roughly 7 to 11 cycles used a sample-barcoded 5' primer and a J-beta primer mix. TCRdb re-derived calls from the 5' RACE reads in MiXCR, one entry per CDR3 protein. The sample yields roughly 800,000 distinct CDR3 sequences, about three fifths seen once. Sequences were obtained from blood. The source of these receptors is a man younger than 40 in good health.

This clonotype was recorded at least ten times. This sequence joins TRBV4-2 and TRBJ2-5; D not certain. Germline CDR1 reads LGHNA; CDR2 reads YNFKEQ. V lost 1 base to trimming and J lost 1 base, with 13 bases between them. The CDR3 is 16 residues long. This CDR3 reads CASSQGVSVGQETQYF. CDR3 nucleotides: TGTGCCAGCAGCCAAGGGGTCAGCGTTGGCCAAGAGACCCAGTACTTC.

V usage is TRBV18 and J usage is TRBJ2-7; a possible D gene is TRBD2 (5 bases). Germline V gives CDR1 KGHSH, CDR2 LQKENI. The CDR3 is 14 residues long. V was pared by 3 bases and J by 3 bases, with 12 bases between. CDR3 amino acids: CASSPQGRLYEQYF. The CDR3 DNA reads TGTGCCAGCTCACCGCAAGGGAGACTCTACGAGCAGTACTTC.

This clonotype was picked up one time. This sequence joins TRBV25-1 and TRBJ1-4; D gene ambiguous. Germline lookup yields CDR1 MGHDK and CDR2 SYGVNS. V lost 3 bases and J 8 bases, leaving 13 bases between the germline ends. This CDR3 has 14 amino acids. The CDR3 spells CASSDGGSGEKLFF. The CDR3 DNA reads TGTGCCAGCAGTGATGGTGGATCGGGCGAAAAACTGTTTTTT.

V and J are TRBV12-3 or TRBV12-4 and TRBJ2-5; D not resolved. Trimming pared 6 bases from V and 4 bases from J, leaving 6 bases between. The CDR3 contains 11 residues. CDR3 in amino acids: CASRLGETQYF. CDR3 nucleotide sequence: TGTGCCAGCAGACTGGGAGAGACCCAGTACTTC.

This clonotype was found a few times. V usage is TRBV30 and J usage is TRBJ2-7, with D hard to call. Trimming pared 6 bases from V and 2 bases from J, leaving 17 bases between. CDR1 is GTSNPN, CDR2 SVGIG, per germline (reference sequence). The CDR3 is 14 amino acids. The CDR3 spells CACGVPDGTYEQYF. CDR3 nucleotide sequence: TGTGCCTGTGGGGTGCCAGATGGGACCTACGAGCAGTACTTC. The full variable domain, in which reference TRBV30 and TRBJ2-7 provide the parts outside the CDR3, is SQTIHQWPATLVQPVGSPLSLECTVEGTSNPNLYWYRQAAGRGLQLLFYSVGIGQISSEVPQNLSASRPQDRQFILSSKKLLLSDSGFYLCACGVPDGTYEQYFGPGTRLTVT.

The DNA for the CDR3 is TGCAGCGTTGAAATGGGACAGGGCATTGGGGAGCAGTACTTC. Translation gives CSVEMGQGIGEQYF. The V and J genes are TRBV29-1 and TRBJ2-7; 9 nucleotides align to TRBD1. CDR3 length: 14 residues. The germline V gene encodes CDR1 SQVTM and CDR2 ANQGSEA. With 2 bases clipped from V and 7 bases from J, the junction kept 9 bases outside the gene matches.

The rearrangement uses TRBV7-6 and TRBJ2-5, with D possibly matching TRBD1 (6 bases). From germline, CDR1 is SGHVS and CDR2 FNYEAQ. V was clipped by 1 base and J by 5 bases, with 17 bases between them. CDR3 length equals 16 residues. CDR3 nucleotides: TGTGCCAGCAGCTTAGGGGCCACAGGGAAGGGGGAGACCCAGTACTTC. Residues: CASSLGATGKGETQYF.

This clonotype has just a few counts. V gene TRBV29-1 combines with J gene TRBJ2-7, with D possibly TRBD2 on 7 matching bases. Germline CDR1 and CDR2: SQVTM and ANQGSEA. The CDR3 is 14 residues long. Trimming removed 4 bases at V and 2 bases at J, with 15 bases between. The CDR3 protein is CSVALRGPTYEQYF. The DNA of the CDR3 is TGCAGCGTTGCTTTGCGGGGGCCAACCTACGAGCAGTACTTC.

The V call is TRBV5-1, the J call TRBJ2-5; D perhaps matches TRBD2 (5 bases). The V end was cut by 4 bases, the J end by 4 bases, with 17 bases between. The CDR3 sequence is 15 residues long. Germline V gene data show CDR1 as SGHRS and CDR2 as YFSETQ. The chain's CDR3 is CASSQTPLAGETQYF. CDR3 coding DNA: TGCGCCAGCAGCCAAACCCCTTTGGCGGGAGAGACCCAGTACTTC.

This clonotype came up many times. This chain links TRBV20-1 with TRBJ2-7; D not certain. Per germline, CDR1 DFQATT and CDR2 SNEGSKA (reference sequence). The V gene lost 7 bases and the J gene lost 3 bases, with 7 bases spanning the gap. This CDR3 comprises 10 residues. The DNA for the CDR3 is TGCAGTGTCCTAAACTACGAGCAGTACTTC. It yields the protein CSVLNYEQYF.

DNA for the CDR3: TGTGCCAGCAGTGTGACCGGTCTGGAAAAGCAGTACTTC. This encodes CASSVTGLEKQYF. The chain joins TRBV25-1 to TRBJ2-5; D not resolved. Germline CDR1 is MGHDK and CDR2 is SYGVNS. CDR3 length: 13 amino acids. V was pared by 4 bases and J by 11 bases, with 17 bases between.

As for this clonotype: Being one base from a much bigger clone, this may be a read error. The chain recombines TRBV20-1 with TRBJ2-3; D may be TRBD1 or TRBD2 (5 bases each). This CDR3 has 16 residues. CDR1 is DFQATT, CDR2 SNEGSKA, per germline (reference sequence). CDR3 loop: CSARGPAPRGADTRYF. CDR3 in DNA: TGCAGTGCTAGAGGTCCCGCCCCCCGAGGGGCAGATACGCGGTATTTT.

The J gene is TRBJ2-1, the V gene TRBV10-1; D may be TRBD2 (6 bases). The CDR3 spans 15 residues. Trimming removed 3 bases at V and 5 bases at J, with 14 bases between. The germline V gene has CDR1 WNHNN and CDR2 SYGVQD (reference sequence). The CDR3 loop reads CASSDISGANNEQFF. CDR3 in DNA: TGCGCCAGCAGTGATATTTCGGGAGCTAACAATGAGCAGTTCTTC.

The chain uses TRBV28 and TRBJ2-5; 7 nucleotides line up with TRBD2. Germline loops: CDR1 MDHEN, CDR2 SYDVKM. Trimming removed 6 bases from V and 11 bases from J; junction bases left unmatched: 9. The CDR3 has 12 amino acids. This CDR3 reads CASSDGGTEQYF. DNA for the CDR3: TGTGCCAGCAGCGACGGGGGGACTGAGCAGTACTTC.

V is TRBV29-1 and J is TRBJ2-1; 13 nucleotides agree with TRBD2. Trimming removed 7 bases from V and 10 bases from J; junction bases left unmatched: 10. This CDR3 is built from 14 residues. The germline V gene has CDR1 SQVTM and CDR2 ANQGSEA. CDR3 sequence reads: CSAEQTSGGLEQFF. CDR3 coding DNA: TGCAGCGCCGAGCAGACTAGCGGGGGGTTGGAGCAGTTCTTC.

This clonotype was picked up one time. V usage is TRBV20-1 and J usage is TRBJ2-2, with TRBD2 identical over 11 bases. The junction had 3 bases not matched to a gene; V was cut back by 2 bases and J by 7 bases. Germline V gene data show CDR1 as DFQATT and CDR2 as SNEGSKA (reference sequence). CDR3 length: 14 amino acids. The CDR3 region has the DNA TGCAGTGCTAGACCGGGACTAGCGGACGGGGAGCTGTTTTTT. Amino acids: CSARPGLADGELFF.

This rearrangement joins TRBV20-1 to TRBJ1-2, with TRBD1 as a possible D gene (5 bases). CDR1 is DFQATT, CDR2 SNEGSKA, per germline (reference sequence). This CDR3 contains 14 residues. Between the trimmed V and J ends, which lost 6 bases and 4 bases, there was a span of 18 bases. The CDR3 sequence: CSAVDPRTTYGYTF. As DNA, the CDR3 is TGCAGTGCGGTAGATCCGAGGACAACCTATGGCTACACCTTC.

This rearrangement joins TRBV20-1 to TRBJ1-5; the match to TRBD1 covers 8 bases. With 1 base clipped from V and 5 bases from J, the junction kept 7 bases outside the gene matches. CDR1 and CDR2 from the germline V gene are DFQATT and SNEGSKA (reference sequence). The CDR3 runs 15 residues. DNA for the CDR3: TGCAGTGCTAGAGGGGACAGGATAAACCATCAGCCCCAGCATTTT. It translates to CSARGDRINHQPQHF.

V is TRBV7-2 and J is TRBJ2-7; D is perhaps TRBD1 or TRBD2 (6 bases each). Deletions cut 5 bases from V and 3 bases from J, with 17 bases between. The germline V gene encodes CDR1 SGHTA and CDR2 FQGNSA. CDR3 size: 15 residues. CDR3 in amino acids: CASSQGGDTFYEQYF. Here the CDR3 DNA reads TGTGCCAGCAGCCAAGGAGGGGACACCTTCTACGAGCAGTACTTC.

This clonotype was seen only a few times. The chain couples TRBV14 to TRBJ2-5; the D gene is possibly TRBD1 (6 bases). The CDR3 runs 15 residues. Germline CDR1 is SGHDN and CDR2 is FVKESK. The ends were cut back, 1 base at V and 4 bases at J, with 13 bases in the middle. In DNA, the CDR3 is TGTGCCAGCAGCCAAGTTCAGGGGCGAGGAGAGACCCAGTACTTC. Amino acid sequence: CASSQVQGRGETQYF.

This clonotype was seen repeatedly, ten times or more. V is TRBV7-2 and J is TRBJ2-7; D possibly corresponds to TRBD1 (5 bases). This CDR3 is built from 13 residues. Per the germline V gene, CDR1 is SGHTA and CDR2 is FQGNSA. Trimming took off 3 bases at V and 4 bases at J, with 10 bases between the two ends. This CDR3 is CASSFDRQYEQYF. As DNA, the CDR3 is TGTGCCAGCAGCTTCGATCGACAGTACGAGCAGTACTTC.

The sample holds one count of this clonotype. A single base separates this from a much larger clone, so it may be a read error. The chain employs TRBV27 and TRBJ2-1, with D tentatively TRBD1 (6 bases). The ends were cut back, 4 bases at V and 8 bases at J, with 15 bases in the middle. This CDR3 region has 14 residues. CDR1 and CDR2 from the germline V gene are MNHEY and SMNVEV (reference sequence). Written as DNA, the CDR3 is TGTGCCAGCAGTTCAGGGGACCGTTGGGATGAGCAGTTCTTC. Translated: CASSSGDRWDEQFF.

This chain connects TRBV20-1 to TRBJ1-4; D may be TRBD1 (6 bases). The CDR3 runs 15 residues. Trimming removed 3 bases at V and 5 bases at J, with 16 bases between. Germline-derived CDR1 and CDR2 are DFQATT and SNEGSKA (reference sequence). CDR3 in DNA: TGCAGTGCTAGGGACCTAGGACAGCTGAATGAAAAACTGTTTTTT. Its protein is CSARDLGQLNEKLFF.

This chain uses TRBV29-1 with TRBJ1-1, with D tentatively TRBD1 (5 bases). Germline CDR1 reads SQVTM; CDR2 reads ANQGSEA. Trimming left V 6 bases short and J 2 bases short, with 7 bases between. The CDR3 length is 11 residues. The CDR3 coding sequence is TGCAGCGTCGGGGACAACACTGAAGCTTTCTTT. Its protein is CSVGDNTEAFF.

In DNA, the CDR3 is TGTGCCATCGGCGGACTAGCGGGAGGTAATGAGCAGTTCTTC. This codes for CAIGGLAGGNEQFF. This sequence joins TRBV10-3 and TRBJ2-1, with 14 bases identical to TRBD2. CDR1 ENHRY and CDR2 SYGVKD come from the germline V gene. Trimming cost V 8 bases and J 7 bases; bases outside gene matches: 4. This CDR3 has 14 residues.

This chain links TRBV20-1 with TRBJ2-5; 8 positions agree with TRBD2. Germline CDR1 and CDR2: DFQATT and SNEGSKA (reference sequence). Trimming took 3 bases from V and 4 from J; bases not matched to a gene: 10. This CDR3 has 15 residues. The CDR3, as DNA: TGCAGTGCTAGCACTTCCAGCGGGAGCTCAGAGACCCAGTACTTC. This sequence encodes CSASTSSGSSETQYF.

This clonotype was seen only a few times. The chain combines TRBV20-1 with TRBJ2-7; 7 bases match TRBD2. The ends lost 7 bases at V and 5 bases at J; junction bases unmatched: 11. Germline values: CDR1 DFQATT, CDR2 SNEGSKA (reference sequence). This CDR3 comprises 13 residues. CDR3 coding DNA: TGCAGTGTTCAACCGGGACTACCGAACGAGCAGTACTTC. The encoded protein is CSVQPGLPNEQYF.

The CDR3 protein is CSVAGPPRDNEQFF. The CDR3 nucleotides read TGCAGCGTTGCGGGACCTCCGAGGGACAATGAGCAGTTCTTC. This chain connects TRBV29-1 to TRBJ2-1, with D perhaps TRBD1 or TRBD2 (5 bases each). The CDR3 has 14 amino acids. Trimming shortened V by 4 bases and J by 5 bases, and 15 bases separated the two germline ends. CDR1 and CDR2 (germline): SQVTM, ANQGSEA.

V usage is TRBV20-1 and J usage is TRBJ1-2; tentative D call: TRBD1 (6 bases). Germline CDR1 and CDR2: DFQATT and SNEGSKA (reference sequence). The CDR3 has 13 amino acids. Between the trimmed V and J ends, which lost 5 bases and 4 bases, there was a span of 14 bases. CDR3 DNA: TGCAGTGCTTATGGGGGCGCGGGCTATGGCTACACCTTC. Translated: CSAYGGAGYGYTF.